The clone carrying this T cell receptor beta chain occurred a few times. No antigen is known for it. These data are taken from a study of T cells in Graves' hyperthyroidism and ophthalmopathy. Findings of the study overall: Model output signaled ophthalmopathy a median roughly 6.1 months ahead of onset.

Researchers took RNA transcripts and amplified the TCR beta CDR3 regions from them. With the HTBI primer set, the TCR CDR3 went through a first round of RT-PCR. MiXCR, run by TCRdb on the multiplex PCR reads, gives a single entry per CDR3 protein. The data hold about 380,000 distinct CDR3 sequences, with 15% to 20% observed a single time. CDR1 is KGHSH, CDR2 LQKENI, per germline. There are 15 residues in the CDR3. Unmatched junction bases numbered 5, after V lost 3 bases and J lost 2 bases. Material for sequencing was blood. The chain couples TRBV18 to TRBJ2-3; 7 bases are shared with TRBD2. This sequence was found in a man between 18 and 29 years old with Graves' ophthalmopathy. DNA for the CDR3: TGTGCCAGCTCACCGCGGGGGACCTACACAGATACGCAGTATTTT. Protein: CASSPRGTYTDTQYF.